What follows describes a single T cell receptor beta chain. The CDR3 runs to 16 residues. CDR1 and CDR2 from the germline V gene are SNHLY and FYNNEI. J lost 5 bases, V lost 5 bases, and 9 bases had no gene match. The data were produced by immunoSEQ multiplex PCR, yet TCRdb's version contains in-frame clones alone and is incomplete. The data contain about 20,000 clones, approximately 90% of them singletons. The record originates from a study of T cell changes during pregnancy in multiple sclerosis. The genes are TRBV2 and TRBJ2-2; 9 nucleotides match TRBD2. The clonotype originates from a female donor in good health, enrolled as a control in a pregnancy study. This sample comprised CD4+ T cells from peripheral blood mononuclear cells, obtained after pregnancy. CDR3 sequence: CASSRGGLAITGELFF. CDR3 sequence (DNA): TGTGCCAGCAGTCGGGGGGGACTAGCTATAACCGGGGAGCTGTTTTTT.